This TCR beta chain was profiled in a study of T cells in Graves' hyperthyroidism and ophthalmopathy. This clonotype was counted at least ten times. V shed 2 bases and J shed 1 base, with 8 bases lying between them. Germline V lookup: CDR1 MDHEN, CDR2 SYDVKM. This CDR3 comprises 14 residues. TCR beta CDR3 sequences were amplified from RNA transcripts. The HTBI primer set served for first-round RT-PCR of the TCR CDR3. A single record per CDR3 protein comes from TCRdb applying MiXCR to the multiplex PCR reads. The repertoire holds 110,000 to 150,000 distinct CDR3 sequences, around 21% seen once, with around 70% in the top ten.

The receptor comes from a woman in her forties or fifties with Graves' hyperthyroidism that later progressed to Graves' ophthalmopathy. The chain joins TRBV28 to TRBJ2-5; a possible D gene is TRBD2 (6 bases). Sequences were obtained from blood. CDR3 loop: CASSLRSGQETQYF. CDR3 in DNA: TGTGCCAGCAGTTTACGTAGCGGCCAAGAGACCCAGTACTTC.